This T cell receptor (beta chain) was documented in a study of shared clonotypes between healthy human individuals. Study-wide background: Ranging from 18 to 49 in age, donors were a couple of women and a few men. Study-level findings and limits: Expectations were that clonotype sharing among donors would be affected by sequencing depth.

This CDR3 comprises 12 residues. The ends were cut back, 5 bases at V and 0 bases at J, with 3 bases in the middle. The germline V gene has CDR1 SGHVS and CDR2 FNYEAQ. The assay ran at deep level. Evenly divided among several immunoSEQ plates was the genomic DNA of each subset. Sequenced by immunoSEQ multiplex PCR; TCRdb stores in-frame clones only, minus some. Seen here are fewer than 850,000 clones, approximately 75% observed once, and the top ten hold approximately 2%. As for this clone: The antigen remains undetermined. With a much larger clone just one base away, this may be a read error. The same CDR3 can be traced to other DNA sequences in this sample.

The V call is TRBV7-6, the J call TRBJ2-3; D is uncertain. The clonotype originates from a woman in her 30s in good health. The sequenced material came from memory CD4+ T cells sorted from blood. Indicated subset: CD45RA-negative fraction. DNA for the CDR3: TGTGCCAGCAGCCTCAGCACAGATACGCAGTATTTT. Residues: CASSLSTDTQYF.